This passage covers 10 T cell receptor beta chains from one sample sequenced in a study of immune cell composition in non-small cell lung cancer. Here immunoSEQ multiplex PCR was the method, and the copy in TCRdb shows in-frame clones only, minus some. The sample has several thousand clones, around 80% seen once; the top ten hold 6% to 9.5%. The specimen sequenced was lung tumor tissue. The source is a human donor with non-small cell lung cancer.

The chain couples TRBV5-1 to TRBJ2-6, with D maybe TRBD1 (6 bases). Per germline, CDR1 SGHRS and CDR2 YFSETQ. The V end was cut by 4 bases, the J end by 0 bases, with 14 bases between. The length of the CDR3 is 17 residues. CDR3 DNA sequence: TGCGCCAGCAGCCTCTGGGACATTTCCTCTGGGGCCAACGTCCTGACTTTC. Protein sequence: CASSLWDISSGANVLTF. The full variable domain, with the rest looked up from reference TRBV5-1 and TRBJ2-6, is KAGVTQTPRYLIKTRGQQVTLSCSPISGHRSVSWYQQTPGQGLQFLFEYFSETQRNKGNFPGRFSGRQFSNSRSEMNVSTLELGDSALYLCASSLWDISSGANVLTFGAGSRLTVL.

The chain employs TRBV4-3 and TRBJ1-6, with 7 bases fitting TRBD1. The CDR3 loop spans 15 amino acids. Looked up from germline, CDR1 is LGHNA and CDR2 is YSLEER. V lost 4 bases and J lost 6; bases outside the gene matches: 6. CDR3 DNA sequence: TGCGCCAGCAGCCCTGGGACAGCACCTAATTCACCCCTCCACTTT. Translated: CASSPGTAPNSPLHF.

V and J are TRBV2 and TRBJ1-6, with D perhaps TRBD1 (6 bases). Germline V gives CDR1 SNHLY, CDR2 FYNNEI. The CDR3 is made up of 15 amino acids. V lost 1 base, J lost 9 bases, and 13 bases lay in between. The CDR3 region has the DNA TGTGCCAGCAGTGAAGTCGGGGGGCTCGGTTCACCCCTCCACTTT. Residues: CASSEVGGLGSPLHF.

This chain uses TRBV15 with TRBJ1-2; 7 bases align to TRBD1. The V segment lost 8 bases and the J segment 0 bases; nucleotides outside the gene matches: 12. This CDR3 contains 16 residues. CDR1 and CDR2 from the germline V gene are LNHNV and YYDKDF (reference sequence). CDR3 nucleotides: TGTGCCACCCGGGGAGAGGGGGCCATCCCTAACTATGGCTACACCTTC. Translated: CATRGEGAIPNYGYTF.

The chain joins TRBV19 to TRBJ2-5; 12 nucleotides line up with TRBD2. The CDR3 is 14 amino acids. Unmatched junction bases numbered 6, after V lost 8 bases and J lost 5 bases. Germline V gives CDR1 LNHDA, CDR2 SQIVND (reference sequence). CDR3 region: CASRLAGGSETQYF. The CDR3 DNA is TGTGCCAGTCGGCTAGCGGGGGGGTCGGAGACCCAGTACTTC.

The DNA for the CDR3 is TGTGCCAGCAGCCGAGAGGGCCCCCTTTCACCCCTCCACTTT. Protein sequence: CASSREGPLSPLHF. The chain combines TRBV5-4 with TRBJ1-6; D gene unclear. CDR3 length: 14 residues. Trimming left V 4 bases short and J 9 bases short, with 14 bases between. CDR1 is SGHNT, CDR2 YYREEE, per germline (reference sequence).

The rearrangement links TRBV30 to TRBJ1-4, with 10 bases lining up with TRBD1. The CDR3 is made up of 17 amino acids. The V and J ends lost 0 bases and 0 bases, in that order; junction bases with no gene match: 4. Looked up from germline, CDR1 is GTSNPN and CDR2 is SVGIG (reference sequence). CDR3 sequence reads: CAWSVGQGKATNEKLFF. CDR3 DNA: TGTGCCTGGAGTGTGGGACAGGGGAAAGCAACTAATGAAAAACTGTTTTTT.

The chain couples TRBV11-2 to TRBJ2-3, with D possibly TRBD2 on 6 matching bases. The ends were cut back, 5 bases at V and 6 bases at J, with 21 bases in the middle. Germline V gives CDR1 SGHAT, CDR2 FQNNGV. The CDR3 runs 16 residues. The CDR3 spells CASSPLANRFLDTQYF. The CDR3 nucleotides read TGTGCCAGCAGCCCCCTAGCGAACAGGTTCTTGGATACGCAGTATTTT.

This clone occurred once. J is TRBJ1-6 and V is TRBV30, with D unclear. Germline V gene lookup returns CDR1 GTSNPN and CDR2 SVGIG (reference sequence). There are 11 residues in the CDR3. Between the trimmed V and J ends, which lost 2 bases and 7 bases, there was a span of 3 bases. The CDR3 is CAWSTNSPLHF. As DNA, the CDR3 is TGTGCCTGGAGTACAAATTCACCCCTCCACTTT.

The chain is built from TRBV7-6 and TRBJ2-7; TRBD1 agrees at 7 bases. The CDR3 sequence is 14 residues long. Germline V gene data show CDR1 as SGHVS and CDR2 as FNYEAQ. V trimming: 1 base; J trimming: 2 bases; junction bases outside the gene matches: 2. CDR3 protein: CASSLDDRAYEQYF. CDR3 nucleotide sequence: TGTGCCAGCAGCTTAGACGACAGGGCCTACGAGCAGTACTTC.